The T cell receptor (beta chain) under discussion was sequenced for a study of T cell changes during pregnancy in multiple sclerosis. This CDR3 contains 15 residues. V dropped 1 base and J dropped 3 bases, with 11 bases sitting between them. Looked up from germline, CDR1 is SGHNT and CDR2 is YYREEE (reference sequence). Libraries were prepared by immunoSEQ multiplex PCR; TCRdb keeps only in-frame clonotypes and omits some of them. The data hold just under 50,000 clones, with approximately 94% observed a single time. The genes are TRBV5-4 and TRBJ2-1, with TRBD2 as a possible D gene (6 bases). The source of this sequence is a female donor with multiple sclerosis, enrolled in a pregnancy study. This specimen consisted of CD4+ T cells from peripheral blood mononuclear cells, obtained in the third trimester of pregnancy. The CDR3 sequence is CASSLPAGDYNEQFF. DNA for the CDR3: TGTGCCAGCAGCTTGCCAGCGGGCGACTACAATGAGCAGTTCTTC.